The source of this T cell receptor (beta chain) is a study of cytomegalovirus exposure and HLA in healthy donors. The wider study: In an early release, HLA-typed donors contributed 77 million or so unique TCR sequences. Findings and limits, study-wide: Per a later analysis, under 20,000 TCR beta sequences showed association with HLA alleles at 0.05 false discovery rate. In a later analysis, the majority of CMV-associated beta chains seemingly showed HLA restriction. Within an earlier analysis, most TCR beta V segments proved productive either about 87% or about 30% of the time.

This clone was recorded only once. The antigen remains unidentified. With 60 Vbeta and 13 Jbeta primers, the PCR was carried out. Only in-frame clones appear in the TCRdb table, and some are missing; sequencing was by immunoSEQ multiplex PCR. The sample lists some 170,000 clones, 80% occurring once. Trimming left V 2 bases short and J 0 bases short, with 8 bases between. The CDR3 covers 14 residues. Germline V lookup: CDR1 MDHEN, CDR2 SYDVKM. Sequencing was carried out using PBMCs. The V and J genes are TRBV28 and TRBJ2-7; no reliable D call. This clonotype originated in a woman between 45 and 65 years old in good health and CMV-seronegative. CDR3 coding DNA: TGTGCCAGCAGTTTAGTCAGATTCTCCTACGAGCAGTACTTC. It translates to CASSLVRFSYEQYF.